These 23 T cell receptor beta chains came from one sample sequenced in a study of cytomegalovirus exposure and HLA in healthy donors. Primers for the PCR totalled 60 Vbeta and 13 Jbeta. The data were produced by immunoSEQ multiplex PCR, yet TCRdb's version contains in-frame clones alone and is incomplete. The sample holds about 59,000 clones, about four fifths seen once. Sequenced input: PBMCs. These receptors all come from a woman aged 40-49 years in good health and CMV-seronegative.

The V and J genes are TRBV6-5 and TRBJ1-2; 11 positions agree with TRBD1. Germline V lookup: CDR1 MNHEY, CDR2 SVGAGI. The V and J ends lost 10 bases and 5 bases, in that order; junction bases with no gene match: 6. The CDR3 consists of 13 residues. CDR3 amino acids: CAIYGTGGYGYTF. CDR3 DNA sequence: TGTGCCATATACGGGACAGGGGGATATGGCTACACCTTC.

This sequence joins TRBV30 and TRBJ2-1; TRBD2 agrees at 10 bases. Germline CDR1 and CDR2: GTSNPN and SVGIG (reference sequence). The trim removed 2 bases at V and 8 bases at J, leaving 9 bases unmatched. The CDR3 is 15 residues long. The CDR3 sequence: CAWSLSGRGGDEQFF. DNA for the CDR3: TGTGCCTGGAGTCTAAGCGGGAGGGGTGGGGATGAGCAGTTCTTC.

The genes are TRBV18 and TRBJ2-5; maybe TRBD1 (5 bases). This CDR3 comprises 15 residues. Germline V gives CDR1 KGHSH, CDR2 LQKENI. V was pared by 3 bases and J by 14 bases, with 25 bases between. The chain's CDR3 is CASSPGNNEATVLYF. In DNA, the CDR3 is TGTGCCAGCTCACCGGGGAATAATGAGGCGACAGTCTTATACTTC.

The V call is TRBV29-1, the J call TRBJ2-7; 15 positions match TRBD2. Per germline, CDR1 SQVTM and CDR2 ANQGSEA. The CDR3 contains 13 residues. V lost 6 bases to trimming and J lost 6 bases; unmatched junction nucleotides: 3. CDR3 amino acids: CSVEGLAGGEQYF. The CDR3 coding sequence is TGCAGCGTGGAGGGACTAGCGGGAGGCGAGCAGTACTTC.

The chain joins TRBV13 to TRBJ2-7; weak D call: TRBD1 (7 bases). Looked up from germline, CDR1 is PRHDT and CDR2 is FYEKMQ (reference sequence). V dropped 0 bases and J dropped 4 bases, with 16 bases sitting between them. This CDR3 has 16 residues. The CDR3 spells CASSLGRGRGAYEQYF. The CDR3 region has the DNA TGTGCCAGCAGCTTAGGCCGTGGCAGGGGGGCTTACGAGCAGTACTTC.

This clone was seen only a few times. This chain links TRBV7-9 with TRBJ1-5; a weak D match, TRBD1 (6 bases). Trimming removed 2 bases from V and 6 bases from J, with 17 bases in between. CDR3 length: 16 amino acids. Per germline, CDR1 SEHNR and CDR2 FQNEAQ (reference sequence). CDR3 sequence reads: CASSLMVAGVGQPQHF. The CDR3 DNA is TGTGCCAGCAGCTTAATGGTCGCAGGGGTCGGTCAGCCCCAGCATTTT.

This chain joins TRBV4-2 and TRBJ2-1; TRBD2 matches 7 bases. Trimming cost V 4 bases and J 8 bases; bases outside gene matches: 8. Germline-derived CDR1 and CDR2 are LGHNA and YNFKEQ. The CDR3 runs to 14 residues. The CDR3 DNA is TGTGCCAGCAGCCTAGAACCGGGACTACATGAGCAGTTCTTC. Its protein is CASSLEPGLHEQFF.

V is TRBV6-6 and J is TRBJ1-4; D gene ambiguous. The CDR3 sequence is 16 residues long. V lost 5 bases and J 0 bases, leaving 13 bases between the germline ends. Looked up from germline, CDR1 is MNHNY and CDR2 is SVGAGI (reference sequence). CDR3 DNA: TGTGCCAGCAGTCGTCGTACAGTCGCAACTAATGAAAAACTGTTTTTT. It yields the protein CASSRRTVATNEKLFF.

CDR3: CASSEDGGMANVLTF. In nucleotides, the CDR3 is TGTGCCAGCAGTGAAGACGGAGGCATGGCCAACGTCCTGACTTTC. The rearrangement uses TRBV2 and TRBJ2-6, with TRBD2 as a possible D gene (5 bases). The germline V gene encodes CDR1 SNHLY and CDR2 FYNNEI. The ends were cut back, 1 base at V and 6 bases at J, with 10 bases in the middle. The CDR3 consists of 15 residues.

The V and J genes are TRBV18 and TRBJ2-1, with 14 bases identical to TRBD2. There are 17 residues in the CDR3. With 3 bases clipped from V and 7 bases from J, the junction kept 8 bases outside the gene matches. Germline values: CDR1 KGHSH, CDR2 LQKENI. The CDR3 nucleotides read TGTGCCAGCTCACCTGGGACTAGCGGGAGCCCTTGGAATGAGCAGTTCTTC. Translated, it gives CASSPGTSGSPWNEQFF.

The J gene is TRBJ2-2, the V gene TRBV4-3; 11 nucleotides line up with TRBD2. Losses at the gene ends were 5 bases for V and 6 bases for J; bases not matched to a gene: 11. The CDR3 contains 17 residues. In germline, CDR1 is LGHNA, CDR2 YSLEER. DNA for the CDR3: TGCGCCAGCAGCGGAATAGCGGGAGGGATCGGTCCCGGGGAGCTGTTTTTT. It codes for CASSGIAGGIGPGELFF.

The chain combines TRBV5-1 with TRBJ1-5, with D uncertain. V lost 1 base and J 5 bases, leaving 10 bases between the germline ends. The CDR3 spans 14 residues. The germline CDR1 and CDR2 sequences are SGHRS and YFSETQ. The CDR3 region is CASSLSGGDQPQHF. As DNA, the CDR3 is TGCGCCAGCAGCTTGTCAGGAGGCGATCAGCCCCAGCATTTT.

The V gene is TRBV7-9, the J gene TRBJ2-7, with a weak D call TRBD2 (6 bases). V was shortened by 3 bases and J by 3 bases, with 9 bases between the two germline ends. The CDR3 totals 13 residues. Per germline, CDR1 SEHNR and CDR2 FQNEAQ (reference sequence). The CDR3 DNA sequence: TGTGCCAGCAGCTTGGCGGGGAGCTACGAGCAGTACTTC. It specifies CASSLAGSYEQYF.

This clone was detected only once. The V call is TRBV5-4, the J call TRBJ2-5, with TRBD1 matching over 8 bases. V gave up 3 bases and J gave up 0 bases; unmatched junction bases: 4. Per germline, CDR1 SGHNT and CDR2 YYREEE (reference sequence). CDR3 length: 15 residues. The CDR3 sequence: CASSSGGAYQETQYF. For the CDR3, the DNA is TGTGCCAGCAGCTCAGGGGGCGCTTACCAAGAGACCCAGTACTTC.

V usage is TRBV2 and J usage is TRBJ2-3, with D possibly matching TRBD1 (6 bases). The length of the CDR3 is 14 residues. Between the trimmed V and J ends, which lost 6 bases and 7 bases, there was a span of 17 bases. CDR1 SNHLY and CDR2 FYNNEI come from the germline V gene. CDR3 sequence (DNA): TGTGCCAGCAGGATGGACAGTAATGAGTATACGCAGTATTTT. Protein product: CASRMDSNEYTQYF. The complete variable domain, with remaining parts taken from reference TRBV2 and TRBJ2-3, reads EPEVTQTPSHQVTQMGQEVILRCVPISNHLYFYWYRQILGQKVEFLVSFYNNEISEKSEIFDDQFSVERPDGSNFTLKIRSTKLEDSAMYFCASRMDSNEYTQYFGPGTRLTVL.

Only one count was recorded for this clone. The V gene is TRBV6-1, the J gene TRBJ1-5; TRBD1 agrees at 7 bases. Germline loops: CDR1 MNHNS, CDR2 SASEGT. The CDR3 is 15 residues long. V shed 3 bases and J 4 bases; nucleotides not matched to a gene: 6. The CDR3, as DNA: TGTGCCAGCAGTGACACGACAGGGTTTAATCAGCCCCAGCATTTT. Residues: CASSDTTGFNQPQHF.

The rearrangement links TRBV5-4 to TRBJ1-2, with D possibly matching TRBD1 (6 bases). Germline CDR1 SGHNT, CDR2 YYREEE (reference sequence). The CDR3 spans 13 residues. V gave up 6 bases and J gave up 4 bases, with 13 bases separating them. CDR3 DNA sequence: TGTGCCAGCACCGTGGCGGGGGCCTATGGCTACACCTTC. It yields the protein CASTVAGAYGYTF.

The V call is TRBV7-9, the J call TRBJ1-1; no clear D. Germline CDR1 reads SEHNR; CDR2 reads FQNEAQ (reference sequence). CDR3 size: 13 residues. V dropped 4 bases and J dropped 1 base, with 7 bases sitting between them. CDR3 nucleotides: TGTGCCAGCAGCTCCCCAGAGAACACTGAAGCTTTCTTT. It yields the protein CASSSPENTEAFF.

This chain joins TRBV6-6 and TRBJ2-1; no clear D gene. This CDR3 is 13 amino acids long. Germline CDR1 MNHNY, CDR2 SVGAGI (reference sequence). V was clipped by 2 bases and J by 5 bases, with 7 bases between them. The CDR3 loop is CASSYTLNNEQFF. The DNA for the CDR3 is TGTGCCAGCAGTTACACTCTGAACAATGAGCAGTTCTTC.

V usage is TRBV19 and J usage is TRBJ1-1, with TRBD1 identical over 9 bases. Trimming at V came to 4 bases and at J to 1 base, leaving 4 bases not matched to a gene. Per germline, CDR1 LNHDA and CDR2 SQIVND (reference sequence). The CDR3 loop spans 15 amino acids. The CDR3 loop is CASSTHRGQNTEAFF. The CDR3 nucleotides read TGTGCCAGTAGTACCCACAGGGGGCAGAACACTGAAGCTTTCTTT.

The rearrangement uses TRBV7-3 and TRBJ2-5; TRBD2 matches 8 bases. V trimming: 2 bases; J trimming: 5 bases; junction bases outside the gene matches: 4. The CDR3 covers 14 residues. The germline V gene has CDR1 SGHTA and CDR2 FQGTGA. In DNA, the CDR3 is TGTGCCAGCAGCTTAGGCGGGAGGCGCGAGACCCAGTACTTC. Translation: CASSLGGRRETQYF.

The J gene is TRBJ1-1, the V gene TRBV6-1; a weak D match, TRBD1 (5 bases). The CDR3 consists of 12 residues. The V end was cut by 7 bases, the J end by 3 bases, with 9 bases between. Germline CDR1 MNHNS, CDR2 SASEGT. The CDR3 DNA is TGTGCCAGCATTCGGGGGTACACTGAAGCTTTCTTT. The encoded protein is CASIRGYTEAFF.

This rearrangement joins TRBV18 to TRBJ1-1, with D hard to call. The CDR3 loop spans 14 amino acids. The germline gives CDR1 KGHSH, CDR2 LQKENI. The V end was cut by 3 bases, the J end by 1 base, with 9 bases between. The CDR3 DNA reads TGTGCCAGCTCACCCGGTATGTCGAACACTGAAGCTTTCTTT. This sequence encodes CASSPGMSNTEAFF.